This T cell receptor beta chain was sequenced during a study of response to subunit inactivated influenza vaccine (dated by TCRdb to about 2018). For context, the study as a whole: To follow how T cells responded to a trivalent subunit inactivated influenza vaccine, the researchers relied on deep quantitative profiling of the T cell receptor repertoire. On the study overall, not on this receptor specifically: The authors suggested that each seasonal influenza vaccination may recruit only a limited number of new T cells.

At the junction V is shortened by 2 bases and J by 5 bases, with 12 bases in between. The CDR3, cysteine through phenylalanine, is 14 amino acids long. Only the CDR3 DNA stays, 42 bases, in frame from base 1. The germline V gene (reference sequence) sets CDR1 to LNHNV and CDR2 to YYDKDF. The time point label of this sample denotes: around 45 days after influenza vaccine administration. The library was generated by RT-PCR. The sample was run on an Illumina HiSeq 2500. TCRdb reran the public reads through fastp at Q25 and MiXCR, keeping productive beta chains. Rows matching on CDR3 protein sequence are summarized as one entry with the most common DNA and genes. The sample data list fewer than 650,000 distinct CDR3 sequences, and under 15% of these were observed just once. The ten largest clones take up around 12% of the sample. Concerning this clonotype: The antigen this receptor binds is unknown. It has no much larger one-base neighbor in the sample; base qualities were not kept.

The rearrangement combines TRBV15 with TRBJ2-5, with the D gene too uncertain to name. The clonotype was recovered from a man aged 45 to 65 who received an inactivated influenza vaccine. Donor details come from another sample of the same person, matched by shared clones. The sequencing here drew on PBMCs from blood, taken 45 days after vaccination. In nucleotides, the sequence is TGTGCCACCAGCAGATCCCGAGGCCGGGAGACCCAGTACTTC. Protein translation: CATSRSRGRETQYF.